The 22 T cell receptor beta chains reported below all come from one sample, sequenced in a study of cytomegalovirus exposure and HLA in healthy donors. A multiplex PCR was run with 60 Vbeta primers and 13 Jbeta primers. Here immunoSEQ multiplex PCR was the method, and the copy in TCRdb shows in-frame clones only, minus some. The table includes 150,000 or so clones, 60% to 80% detected once. The sample was PBMCs. Receptor source: a woman aged 40 to 49 in good health and CMV-seropositive.

The V gene is TRBV6-1, the J gene TRBJ1-2; a weak D match, TRBD1 (6 bases). Deletions cut 0 bases from V and 0 bases from J, with 11 bases between. The germline V gene encodes CDR1 MNHNS and CDR2 SASEGT. The CDR3 contains 16 residues. In DNA form, the CDR3 reads TGTGCCAGCAGTGAAGCGGGGGGGCTAGCTAACTATGGCTACACCTTC. This gives the protein CASSEAGGLANYGYTF.

This clone was recorded only once. The chain combines TRBV5-4 with TRBJ2-5, with D possibly matching TRBD1 (6 bases). CDR1 is SGHNT and CDR2 is YYREEE in the germline V gene (reference sequence). V was trimmed by 1 base and J by 9 bases, leaving 16 bases between them. The CDR3 has 14 amino acids. The CDR3 loop is CASSLRGSEVAQYF. The CDR3, as DNA: TGTGCCAGCAGCTTGAGGGGGTCCGAGGTGGCCCAGTACTTC.

The rearrangement uses TRBV7-3 and TRBJ2-7; D perhaps matches TRBD2 (5 bases). The CDR3 is made up of 14 amino acids. The germline V gene has CDR1 SGHTA and CDR2 FQGTGA. V shed 5 bases and J shed 0 bases, with 11 bases lying between them. CDR3: CASSPTGNSYEQYF. The DNA for the CDR3 is TGTGCCAGCAGCCCCACGGGGAACTCCTACGAGCAGTACTTC.

The chain employs TRBV4-2 and TRBJ2-1; TRBD2 might be the D (6 bases). Trimming shortened V by 0 bases and J by 10 bases, and 10 bases separated the two germline ends. Per germline, CDR1 LGHNA and CDR2 YNFKEQ. CDR3 length equals 13 residues. The CDR3 reads CASSQEVRGEQFF. Written as DNA, the CDR3 is TGTGCCAGCAGCCAAGAGGTTCGGGGGGAGCAGTTCTTC.

The chain couples TRBV4-2 to TRBJ1-5, with D tentatively TRBD1 (6 bases). The CDR3 has 13 amino acids. Germline-derived CDR1 and CDR2 are LGHNA and YNFKEQ. V was shortened by 2 bases and J by 5 bases, with 7 bases between the two germline ends. In DNA, the CDR3 is TGTGCCAGCAGCCAATACAGGGATCAGCCCCAGCATTTT. Amino acid sequence: CASSQYRDQPQHF.

The chain is built from TRBV6-5 and TRBJ2-1; 12 bases align to TRBD2. The CDR3 is made up of 16 amino acids. CDR1 and CDR2 (germline): MNHEY, SVGAGI. V shed 0 bases, J shed 9 bases, and the junction held 6 bases outside the gene matches. The CDR3 nucleotides read TGTGCCAGCAGTTACTCGATCCTAGCGGGGGGGAGTGAGCAGTTCTTC. It specifies CASSYSILAGGSEQFF.

This clone was seen only a few times. The chain links TRBV5-1 to TRBJ2-3; D is perhaps TRBD1 (5 bases). Germline assignment: CDR1 SGHRS and CDR2 YFSETQ. This CDR3 contains 16 residues. V lost 6 bases and J 0 bases, leaving 17 bases between the germline ends. CDR3 sequence reads: CASKSGMSMSTDTQYF. The CDR3 region has the DNA TGCGCCAGCAAATCAGGGATGTCCATGAGCACAGATACGCAGTATTTT.

The gene calls are TRBV6-5 and TRBJ2-1; 15 bases are a match to TRBD2. The CDR3 sequence is 16 residues long. J lost 8 bases, V lost 0 bases, and 2 bases had no gene match. Germline values: CDR1 MNHEY, CDR2 SVGAGI. CDR3 sequence reads: CASSYSGLAGGYEQFF. For the CDR3, the DNA is TGTGCCAGCAGTTACTCTGGACTAGCGGGGGGGTATGAGCAGTTCTTC.

This clone appeared once. The genes are TRBV2 and TRBJ1-6; maybe TRBD1 (6 bases). V lost 8 bases, J lost 7 bases, and 9 bases lay in between. Looked up from germline, CDR1 is SNHLY and CDR2 is FYNNEI. The CDR3 has 12 residues. This CDR3 reads CASEQGNSPLHF. In nucleotides, the CDR3 is TGTGCCAGCGAACAGGGAAATTCACCCCTCCACTTT.

The chain recombines TRBV5-6 with TRBJ1-2; 8 bases are a match to TRBD1. The CDR3 sequence is 16 residues long. Trimming took 0 bases from V and 7 from J; bases not matched to a gene: 11. Looked up from germline, CDR1 is SGHDT and CDR2 is YYEEEE. CDR3 bases: TGTGCCAGCAGCTTGGATAAGAACAGGGGGTCTCGTGGCTACACCTTC. Residues: CASSLDKNRGSRGYTF.

The chain uses TRBV2 and TRBJ1-1; the match to TRBD1 covers 8 bases. From germline, CDR1 is SNHLY and CDR2 FYNNEI. The junction had 7 bases not matched to a gene; V was cut back by 7 bases and J by 3 bases. The CDR3 contains 14 residues. The CDR3 nucleotides are TGTGCCAGCAAAGAACAGGGGGTGGACACTGAAGCTTTCTTT. This translates into CASKEQGVDTEAFF.

The chain combines TRBV10-3 with TRBJ2-2, with TRBD1 as a possible D gene (5 bases). Germline-derived CDR1 and CDR2 are ENHRY and SYGVKD. V lost 4 bases and J 1 base, leaving 7 bases between the germline ends. The CDR3 runs to 14 residues. The CDR3 here is CAISVQENTGELFF. The CDR3, as DNA: TGTGCCATCAGTGTACAGGAGAACACCGGGGAGCTGTTTTTT.

The chain employs TRBV9 and TRBJ1-1; D ambiguous. CDR1 is SGDLS, CDR2 YYNGEE, per germline. CDR3 size: 13 residues. V lost 3 bases to trimming and J lost 1 base, with 7 bases between them. Here the CDR3 reads CASSAQSNTEAFF. The CDR3 DNA is TGTGCCAGCAGCGCACAGTCGAACACTGAAGCTTTCTTT.

The rearrangement uses TRBV5-6 and TRBJ2-3; 9 positions agree with TRBD2. CDR3 length: 15 amino acids. The germline V gene has CDR1 SGHDT and CDR2 YYEEEE. J lost 5 bases, V lost 3 bases, and 7 bases had no gene match. CDR3 DNA: TGTGCCAGCAGCTCCCTAGCGGGGTGGATAGATACGCAGTATTTT. This sequence encodes CASSSLAGWIDTQYF.

This clone was observed a few times. The gene calls are TRBV5-4 and TRBJ2-1; D not resolved. The CDR3 totals 13 residues. In germline, CDR1 is SGHNT, CDR2 YYREEE (reference sequence). V lost 5 bases, J lost 6 bases, and 12 bases lay in between. This CDR3 reads CASRLTSGNEQFF. The CDR3 DNA reads TGTGCCAGCAGACTGACTTCTGGCAATGAGCAGTTCTTC.

The J gene is TRBJ1-2, the V gene TRBV13; D is undetermined. V shed 6 bases and J shed 1 base, with 9 bases lying between them. Germline V gene data show CDR1 as PRHDT and CDR2 as FYEKMQ (reference sequence). This CDR3 spans 13 amino acids. CDR3 DNA sequence: TGTGCCAGCAGTTGGGAGGTTAACTATGGCTACACCTTC. The encoded protein is CASSWEVNYGYTF.

The genes are TRBV29-1 and TRBJ2-5; D perhaps matches TRBD1 (5 bases). Trimming pared 4 bases from V and 4 bases from J, leaving 10 bases between. CDR3 length: 12 amino acids. CDR1 and CDR2 (germline): SQVTM, ANQGSEA. CDR3 region: CSVAGWIETQYF. The CDR3, as DNA: TGCAGCGTTGCAGGGTGGATAGAGACCCAGTACTTC.

This clone was picked up one time. CDR3 sequence: CASSDSGTVYGYTF. The CDR3 DNA follows: TGCGCCAGCAGTGATTCTGGAACAGTCTATGGCTACACCTTC. The chain is built from TRBV10-2 and TRBJ1-2; D gene ambiguous. CDR3 size: 14 residues. Germline V gene data show CDR1 as WSHSY and CDR2 as SAAADI. V lost 3 bases and J lost 4, with 12 bases in between.

The chain has TRBV6-6 and TRBJ1-2, with 8 bases aligning to TRBD1. The CDR3 length is 15 residues. Germline CDR1 reads MNHNY; CDR2 reads SVGAGI (reference sequence). V was clipped by 0 bases and J by 10 bases; unmatched bases: 10. CDR3: CASSYSGSGDRLYTF. DNA of the CDR3: TGTGCCAGCAGTTACTCTGGGTCTGGGGACAGGCTCTACACCTTC.

This chain joins TRBV5-1 and TRBJ1-1; TRBD1 matches at 7 bases. The CDR3 is made up of 18 amino acids. The germline CDR1 and CDR2 sequences are SGHRS and YFSETQ. V gave up 1 base and J gave up 4 bases; unmatched junction bases: 16. The CDR3 coding sequence is TGCGCCAGCAGCTTGTTTTATGGCAGGGGGGATTTGAGCACTGAAGCTTTCTTT. It encodes CASSLFYGRGDLSTEAFF.

The chain combines TRBV21-1 with TRBJ2-5; the table assigns TRBD2, which was not confirmed against the DNA. TRBV21-1 represents a pseudogene. The CDR3 covers 14 residues. CDR3 nucleotides: TGTGCCAGCAGCAAAAGGGGGAGGGGAGAGACCCAGTACTTC. This sequence encodes CASSKRGRGETQYF.

The J gene is TRBJ2-2, the V gene TRBV4-2; a possible D gene is TRBD1 (7 bases). The CDR3 loop spans 19 amino acids. Between the trimmed V and J ends, which lost 0 bases and 0 bases, there was a span of 17 bases. Germline loops: CDR1 LGHNA, CDR2 YNFKEQ. The CDR3: CASSQDSGGGDTNTGELFF. CDR3 sequence (DNA): TGTGCCAGCAGCCAAGATTCAGGGGGAGGCGACACGAACACCGGGGAGCTGTTTTTT.